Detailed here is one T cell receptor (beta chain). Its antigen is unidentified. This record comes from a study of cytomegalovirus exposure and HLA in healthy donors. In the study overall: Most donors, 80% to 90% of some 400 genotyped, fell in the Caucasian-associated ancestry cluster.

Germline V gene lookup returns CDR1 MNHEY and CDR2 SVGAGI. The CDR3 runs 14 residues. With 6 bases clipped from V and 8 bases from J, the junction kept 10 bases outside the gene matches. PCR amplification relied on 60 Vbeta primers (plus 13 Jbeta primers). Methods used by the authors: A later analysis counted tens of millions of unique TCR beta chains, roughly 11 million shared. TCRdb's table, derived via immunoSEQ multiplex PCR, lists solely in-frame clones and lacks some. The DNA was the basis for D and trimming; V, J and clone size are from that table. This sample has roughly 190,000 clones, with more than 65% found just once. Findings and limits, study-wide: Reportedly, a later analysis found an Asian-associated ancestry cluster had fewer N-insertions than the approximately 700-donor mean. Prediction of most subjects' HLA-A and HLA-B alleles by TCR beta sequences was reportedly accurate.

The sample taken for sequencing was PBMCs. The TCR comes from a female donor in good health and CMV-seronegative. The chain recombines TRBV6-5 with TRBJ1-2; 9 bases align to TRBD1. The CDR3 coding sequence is TGTGCCAGCAGCCTCGCCGGGACAGGGCACGGCTACACCTTC. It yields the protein CASSLAGTGHGYTF.